This T cell receptor (beta chain) appears in the sequencing data of a study of cytomegalovirus exposure and HLA in healthy donors. In its sample, this clone was seen once. Its specificity is unknown. Study-wide results and limits: Across donors, most TCRs were seen rarely, yet some public ones were widespread. Excluded were some V segments that proved indistinguishable, including TRBV6-2 and TRBV6-3.

Both 60 Vbeta primers and 13 Jbeta primers went into the PCR. TCRdb's copy holds only in-frame clones and misses some; the assay was immunoSEQ multiplex PCR. The sample holds some 150,000 clones, roughly 78% seen once. With 0 bases removed from V and 0 bases from J, the gap between germline ends came to 8 bases. CDR1 GTSNPN and CDR2 SVGIG come from the germline V gene (reference sequence). CDR3 length equals 14 residues. The J gene is TRBJ1-1, the V gene TRBV30; D call uncertain. The receptor was isolated from a man aged 45-60 years in good health and CMV-seropositive. Sequencing input: PBMCs. This CDR3 is CAWSVGTMNTEAFF. The CDR3 nucleotides read TGTGCCTGGAGTGTTGGCACGATGAACACTGAAGCTTTCTTT.